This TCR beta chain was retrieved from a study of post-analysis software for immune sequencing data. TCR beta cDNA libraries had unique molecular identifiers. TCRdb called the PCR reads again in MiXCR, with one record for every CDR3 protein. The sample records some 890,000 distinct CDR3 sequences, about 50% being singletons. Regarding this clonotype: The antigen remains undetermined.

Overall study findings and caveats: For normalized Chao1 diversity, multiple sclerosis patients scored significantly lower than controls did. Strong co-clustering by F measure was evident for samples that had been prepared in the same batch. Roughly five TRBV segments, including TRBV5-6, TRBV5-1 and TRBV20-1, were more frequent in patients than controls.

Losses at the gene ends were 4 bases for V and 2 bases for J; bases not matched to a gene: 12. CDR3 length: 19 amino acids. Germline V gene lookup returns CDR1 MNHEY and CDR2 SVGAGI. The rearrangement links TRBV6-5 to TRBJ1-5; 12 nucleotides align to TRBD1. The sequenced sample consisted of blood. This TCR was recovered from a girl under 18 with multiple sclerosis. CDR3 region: CASSSEGTGGSRGNQPQHF. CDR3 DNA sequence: TGTGCCAGCAGTTCCGAGGGGACAGGGGGCTCTCGGGGCAATCAGCCCCAGCATTTT.